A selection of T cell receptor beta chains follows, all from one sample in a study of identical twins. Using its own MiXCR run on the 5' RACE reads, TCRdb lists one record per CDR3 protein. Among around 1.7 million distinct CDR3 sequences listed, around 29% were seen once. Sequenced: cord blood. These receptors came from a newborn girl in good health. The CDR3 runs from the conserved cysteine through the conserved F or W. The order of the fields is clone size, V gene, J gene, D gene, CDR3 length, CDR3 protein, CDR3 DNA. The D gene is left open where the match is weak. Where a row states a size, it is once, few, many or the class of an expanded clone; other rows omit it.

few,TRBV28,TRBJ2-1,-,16,CASSFLSGRVYNEQFF,TGTGCCAGCAGTTTCCTTTCGGGGAGAGTCTACAATGAGCAGTTCTTC
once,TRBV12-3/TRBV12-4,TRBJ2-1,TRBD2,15,CASSLLSGRNNEQFF,TGTGCCAGCAGTTTACTCAGCGGGAGGAACAATGAGCAGTTCTTC
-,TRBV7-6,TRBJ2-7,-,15,CASSLNAGTTYEQYF,TGTGCCAGCAGCTTAAACGCGGGGACAACCTACGAGCAGTACTTC
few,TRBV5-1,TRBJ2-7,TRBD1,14,CASTRQGSSYEQYF,TGCGCCAGCACCCGACAGGGTAGCTCCTACGAGCAGTACTTC
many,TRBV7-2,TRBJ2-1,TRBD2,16,CASSLVASGSTYEQFF,TGTGCCAGCAGCTTAGTGGCTAGCGGGAGCACCTATGAGCAGTTCTTC
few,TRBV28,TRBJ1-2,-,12,CASSWRSYGYTF,TGTGCCAGCAGTTGGCGGTCCTATGGCTACACCTTC
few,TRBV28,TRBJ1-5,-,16,CASSLWTANSNQPQHF,TGTGCCAGCAGTTTGTGGACAGCTAATAGCAATCAGCCCCAGCATTTT
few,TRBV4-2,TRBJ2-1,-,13,CASSQKDNNEQFF,TGTGCCAGCAGCCAAAAGGACAACAATGAGCAGTTCTTC
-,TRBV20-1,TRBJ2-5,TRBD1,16,CSAIGQGLTGRETQYF,TGCAGTGCTATCGGACAGGGATTAACCGGACGAGAGACCCAGTACTTC
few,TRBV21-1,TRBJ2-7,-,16,CASSTEGLAGAWEQYF,TGTGCCAGCAGCACCGAGGGGCTAGCGGGAGCGTGGGAGCAGTACTTC
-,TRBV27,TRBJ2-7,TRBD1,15,CASSLSGQGRHEQYF,TGTGCCAGCAGTTTATCGGGACAGGGAAGACACGAGCAGTACTTC
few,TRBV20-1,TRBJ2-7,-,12,CSARWAAYEQYF,TGCAGTGCTAGGTGGGCGGCCTACGAGCAGTACTTC
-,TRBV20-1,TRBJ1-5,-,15,CSARATGIGNQPQHF,TGCAGTGCTAGAGCTACAGGGATTGGCAATCAGCCCCAGCATTTT
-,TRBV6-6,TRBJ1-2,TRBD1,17,CASSYPGQGRINYGYTF,TGTGCCAGCAGTTACCCAGGACAGGGGCGGATAAACTATGGCTACACCTTC
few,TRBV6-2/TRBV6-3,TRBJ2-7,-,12,CASQRGVYEQYF,TGTGCCAGCCAGCGCGGGGTCTACGAGCAGTACTTC
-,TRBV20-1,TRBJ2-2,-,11,CSAPIGGELFF,TGCAGTGCCCCCATCGGCGGGGAGCTGTTTTTT
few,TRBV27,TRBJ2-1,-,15,CASRHRERLYNEQFF,TGTGCCAGCAGACACCGGGAGCGACTCTACAATGAGCAGTTCTTC
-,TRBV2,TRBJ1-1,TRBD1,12,CASTPGQGNAFF,TGTGCCAGCACCCCCGGACAGGGGAATGCTTTCTTT
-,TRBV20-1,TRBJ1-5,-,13,CSARVRDNQPQHF,TGCAGTGCTAGAGTCAGGGACAATCAGCCCCAGCATTTT
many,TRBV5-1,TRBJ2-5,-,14,CASSYNRAQETQYF,TGCGCCAGCAGCTACAACAGAGCTCAAGAGACCCAGTACTTC
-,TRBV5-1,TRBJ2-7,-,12,CASSSRPNEQYF,TGCGCCAGCAGCTCCCGCCCCAACGAGCAGTACTTC
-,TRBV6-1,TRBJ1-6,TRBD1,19,CASSEVVLVLGQGNSPLHF,TGTGCCAGCAGTGAAGTGGTTTTGGTTTTGGGACAGGGTAATTCACCCCTCCACTTT
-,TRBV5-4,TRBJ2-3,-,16,CASSLRLGGVTDTQYF,TGTGCCAGCAGCTTGAGGTTGGGGGGTGTCACAGATACGCAGTATTTT
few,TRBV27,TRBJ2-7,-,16,CASSLSPGSYSYEQYF,TGTGCCAGCAGTTTATCCCCCGGCTCTTACTCCTACGAGCAGTACTTC
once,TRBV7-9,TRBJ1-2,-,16,CASSYVQETLHYGYTF,TGTGCCAGCAGCTACGTTCAGGAGACTCTCCACTATGGCTACACCTTC
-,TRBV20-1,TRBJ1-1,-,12,CSANPGYTEAFF,TGCAGTGCTAACCCTGGATACACTGAAGCTTTCTTT
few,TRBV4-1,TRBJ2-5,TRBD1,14,CASSLPEGANEQYF,TGCGCCAGCAGCCTACCTGAGGGGGCGAATGAGCAGTACTTC
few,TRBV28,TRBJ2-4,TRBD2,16,CASSPLLAGEGNIQYF,TGTGCCAGCAGCCCCCTCTTAGCGGGAGAAGGGAACATTCAGTACTTC
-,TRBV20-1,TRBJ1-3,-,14,CSASGSSIGNTIYF,TGCAGTGCTAGCGGCAGCTCTATTGGGAACACCATATATTTT
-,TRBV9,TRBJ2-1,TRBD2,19,CASSWPSLSGGESYNEQFF,TGTGCCAGCAGCTGGCCATCCCTTAGCGGGGGGGAGTCCTACAATGAGCAGTTCTTC
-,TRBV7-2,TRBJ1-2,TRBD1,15,CASSARDRGDYGYTF,TGTGCCAGCAGCGCCCGGGACAGGGGAGACTATGGCTACACCTTC
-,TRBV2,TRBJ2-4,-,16,CASNRLATLAKNIQYF,TGTGCCAGCAATCGATTAGCGACTCTAGCCAAAAACATTCAGTACTTC
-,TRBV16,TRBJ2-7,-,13,CASSQGWDYEQYF,TGTGCCAGCAGCCAAGGATGGGACTACGAGCAGTACTTC
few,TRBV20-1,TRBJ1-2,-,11,CSATEVGGYTF,TGCAGTGCCACGGAGGTTGGGGGCTACACCTTC
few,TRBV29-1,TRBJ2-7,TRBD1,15,CSVAYRGFSYNEQYF,TGCAGCGTGGCCTACAGGGGTTTCTCCTACAATGAGCAGTACTTC
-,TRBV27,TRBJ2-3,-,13,CASSGYRGDTQYF,TGTGCCAGCAGTGGGTACCGGGGGGATACGCAGTATTTT
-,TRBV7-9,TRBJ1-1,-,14,CASSLASMNTEAFF,TGTGCCAGCAGCTTGGCAAGTATGAACACTGAAGCTTTCTTT
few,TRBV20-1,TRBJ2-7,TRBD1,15,CSARDRAGGKNEQYF,TGCAGTGCTAGAGATCGAGCAGGGGGAAAAAACGAGCAGTACTTC
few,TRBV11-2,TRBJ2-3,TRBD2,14,CASRTSGRTNTQYF,TGTGCCAGCAGGACTAGCGGGAGGACGAATACGCAGTATTTT
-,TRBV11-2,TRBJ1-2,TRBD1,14,CASSRWTGNYGYTF,TGTGCCAGCAGCCGCTGGACAGGCAACTATGGCTACACCTTC
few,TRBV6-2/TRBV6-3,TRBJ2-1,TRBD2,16,CASSRRREGSYNEQFF,TGTGCCAGCAGCCGGCGGCGGGAGGGGTCCTACAATGAGCAGTTCTTC
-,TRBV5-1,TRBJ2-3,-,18,CASNLRGGDAITGDTQYF,TGCGCCAGCAACCTGCGAGGGGGGGACGCAATTACCGGGGATACGCAGTATTTT
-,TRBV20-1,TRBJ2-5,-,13,CSARDRSRETQYF,TGCAGTGCTAGAGATAGGAGCAGGGAGACCCAGTACTTC